These T cell receptor beta chains were read from a single sample in a study of T-cell reconstitution after alpha-beta-depleted transplantation in children. Each CDR3 protein gets one entry after TCRdb re-called the PCR reads with MiXCR. Counted here are roughly 150,000 distinct CDR3 sequences, 11% occurring once; the ten biggest clones make up about 13%. The sequencing used PBMCs, collected before TCRalphabeta/CD19-depleted stem cell transplant. The receptors come from a boy aged 2-9 years with acute myeloid leukemia, due to receive a stem cell transplant. CDR3s include the opening cysteine and the closing phenylalanine or tryptophan. D genes are given only for firm matches. Clone size is not always given. Where it is, it says once, few, many or a class for expanded clones.

>TRBV27|TRBJ1-2|many|TRBD1
CASSSGQAVTYGYTF
TGTGCCAGCAGTTCCGGACAGGCGGTAACCTATGGCTACACCTTC
>TRBV7-9|TRBJ2-3|many|.
CASTQSPDTQYF
TGTGCCAGCACCCAAAGCCCAGATACGCAGTATTTT
>TRBV20-1|TRBJ1-1|many|.
CSANPGGTTEAFF
TGCAGTGCCAATCCCGGCGGGACAACTGAAGCTTTCTTT
>TRBV5-1|TRBJ2-1|.|.
CASSSGTLGNEQFF
TGCGCCAGCAGCAGTGGGACCCTGGGGAATGAGCAGTTCTTC
>TRBV27|TRBJ2-7|many|.
CASSQNRARFEQYF
TGTGCCAGCAGTCAGAACAGGGCTAGGTTCGAGCAGTACTTC
>TRBV7-3|TRBJ2-1|.|.
CASSLTGAAGSNEQFF
TGTGCCAGCAGCTTAACGGGGGCAGCAGGCTCCAATGAGCAGTTCTTC
>TRBV20-1|TRBJ2-1|many|.
CSARDSGEDYNEQFF
TGCAGTGCTAGAGATTCGGGGGAGGATTACAATGAGCAGTTCTTC
>TRBV7-9|TRBJ2-1|few|TRBD1
CASSQNRDRINEQFF
TGTGCCAGCAGCCAGAACCGGGACAGAATCAATGAGCAGTTCTTC
>TRBV7-9|TRBJ1-2|few|TRBD1
CASRDRDYGYTF
TGTGCCAGCAGGGACAGGGACTATGGCTACACCTTC
>TRBV27|TRBJ1-5|many|.
CASSSRFRQPQHF
TGTGCCAGCAGTTCGCGGTTCAGGCAGCCCCAGCATTTT
>TRBV4-1|TRBJ2-1|many|TRBD1
CASSRGGTRLRYNEQFF
TGCGCCAGCAGCCGAGGGGGCACGAGACTAAGATACAATGAGCAGTTCTTC
>TRBV2|TRBJ1-1|many|TRBD1
CASSEGRGGTEAFF
TGTGCCAGCAGTGAAGGCAGGGGGGGGACTGAAGCTTTCTTT
>TRBV19|TRBJ2-7|.|.
CASSIGPTYEQYF
TGTGCCAGTAGTATCGGGCCGACCTACGAGCAGTACTTC
>TRBV7-9|TRBJ2-5|.|TRBD2
CATVGGSGETQYF
TGTGCCACCGTTGGCGGGAGTGGGGAGACCCAGTACTTC
>TRBV20-1|TRBJ2-1|many|TRBD1
CSASSIRDRGFGEQFF
TGCAGTGCTAGTAGTATCCGGGACAGGGGATTCGGTGAGCAGTTCTTC
>TRBV12-3/TRBV12-4|TRBJ2-3|few|TRBD2
CASSRTSGIADTQYF
TGTGCCAGCAGTCGGACTAGCGGGATTGCAGATACGCAGTATTTT
>TRBV7-2|TRBJ2-7|many|TRBD1
CASSPKTGGNYEQYF
TGTGCCAGCAGCCCGAAGACAGGGGGCAACTACGAGCAGTACTTC